These 23 T cell receptor beta chains were sequenced from one sample in a study of PD-L1 blockade in urothelial cancer. Libraries were prepared by immunoSEQ multiplex PCR; TCRdb keeps only in-frame clonotypes and omits some of them. The sample lists around 66,000 clones; more than 70% were seen once. Time point meaning: peripheral blood 6 weeks after treatment start. The specimen was PBMCs, collected around atezolizumab (anti-PD-L1) treatment. These receptors originate from a man aged 55 to 69 with urothelial cancer.

The chain carries TRBV11-3 and TRBJ1-4; a possible D gene is TRBD1 (5 bases). The ends were cut back, 3 bases at V and 0 bases at J, with 14 bases in the middle. CDR3 length: 17 residues. CDR1 and CDR2 from the germline V gene are SGHNT and YENEEA. CDR3 in amino acids: CASSLEGPLATNEKLFF. The CDR3 DNA is TGTGCCAGCAGCTTGGAGGGGCCTTTGGCAACTAATGAAAAACTGTTTTTT.

This chain uses TRBV29-1 with TRBJ1-1; the D gene is possibly TRBD1 (5 bases). V dropped 1 base and J dropped 1 base, with 7 bases sitting between them. This CDR3 is built from 13 residues. The germline V gene encodes CDR1 SQVTM and CDR2 ANQGSEA. CDR3 region: CSVEGQGNTEAFF. In DNA, the CDR3 is TGCAGCGTTGAAGGGCAGGGGAACACTGAAGCTTTCTTT. Full variable domain (rest looked up from reference TRBV29-1 and TRBJ1-1): SAVISQKPSRDICQRGTSLTIQCQVDSQVTMMFWYRQQPGQSLTLIATANQGSEATYESGFVIDKFPISRPNLTFSTLTVSNMSPEDSSIYLCSVEGQGNTEAFFGQGTRLTVV.

The chain has TRBV6-1 and TRBJ1-3; D is unresolved. This CDR3 is 13 amino acids long. V lost 7 bases, J lost 1 base, and 8 bases lay in between. The germline CDR1 and CDR2 sequences are MNHNS and SASEGT. The CDR3 nucleotides are TGTGCCAGCACACAGCCATCTGGAAACACCATATATTTT. Residues: CASTQPSGNTIYF.

The V and J genes are TRBV6-5 and TRBJ2-7; 7 bases are shared with TRBD1. This CDR3 contains 13 residues. In germline, CDR1 is MNHEY, CDR2 SVGAGI. J was trimmed by 2 bases and V by 6 bases; bases with no gene match: 4. The CDR3 DNA reads as TGTGCCAGCAGGTACAGGGGTACCTACGAGCAGTACTTC. It translates to CASRYRGTYEQYF.

This chain joins TRBV7-2 and TRBJ1-1; TRBD1 aligns across 7 bases. V gave up 5 bases and J gave up 10 bases; unmatched junction bases: 10. CDR3 size: 13 residues. Germline assignment: CDR1 SGHTA and CDR2 FQGNSA. The CDR3 region is CASSTEGQTIAFF. The CDR3 DNA reads as TGTGCCAGCAGCACCGAGGGACAGACGATAGCTTTCTTT.

The rearrangement uses TRBV28 and TRBJ2-4; 7 nucleotides agree with TRBD2. The germline V gene has CDR1 MDHEN and CDR2 SYDVKM. V was pared by 9 bases and J by 1 base, with 9 bases of the junction left unmatched. The CDR3 sequence is 15 residues long. The CDR3: CASRGRAGAKNIQYF. CDR3 nucleotides: TGTGCCAGTCGGGGGAGGGCGGGGGCCAAAAACATTCAGTACTTC.

The chain joins TRBV4-1 to TRBJ1-4; weak D call: TRBD1 (5 bases). CDR1 MGHRA and CDR2 YSYEKL come from the germline V gene. This CDR3 comprises 16 residues. V was shortened by 0 bases and J by 0 bases, with 8 bases between the two germline ends. CDR3 in DNA: TGCGCCAGCAGCCAAGAAAGGGGCTCAACTAATGAAAAACTGTTTTTT. Translation gives CASSQERGSTNEKLFF.

In this sample, this clone turned up once. The genes are TRBV30 and TRBJ1-5, with TRBD1 identical over 10 bases. The CDR3 runs to 15 residues. Losses at the gene ends were 3 bases for V and 2 bases for J; bases not matched to a gene: 4. Germline V gene data show CDR1 as GTSNPN and CDR2 as SVGIG (reference sequence). CDR3 coding DNA: TGTGCCTGGAGCTTGGGGACAGGGGGCAATCAGCCCCAGCATTTT. Amino acid sequence: CAWSLGTGGNQPQHF.

The chain employs TRBV6-1 and TRBJ2-3; TRBD2 matches 9 bases. V lost 8 bases, J lost 5 bases, and 5 bases stayed unmatched. CDR3 size: 13 residues. CDR1 MNHNS and CDR2 SASEGT come from the germline V gene. The CDR3 is CASLRGGLDTQYF. As DNA, the CDR3 is TGTGCCAGCCTGCGGGGGGGCCTAGATACGCAGTATTTT.

The chain carries TRBV6-6 and TRBJ2-7; 13 bases align to TRBD2. The CDR3 sequence is 15 residues long. Trimming cost V 6 bases and J 4 bases; bases outside gene matches: 6. The germline V gene has CDR1 MNHNY and CDR2 SVGAGI (reference sequence). The CDR3 region has the DNA TGTGCCAGCAGGGGACTAGCGGGGATCTCTTACGAGCAGTACTTC. Protein: CASRGLAGISYEQYF.

This chain connects TRBV15 to TRBJ2-6; D unresolved. With 0 bases removed from V and 1 base from J, the gap between germline ends came to 13 bases. This CDR3 is built from 18 residues. Germline-derived CDR1 and CDR2 are LNHNV and YYDKDF (reference sequence). DNA for the CDR3: TGTGCCACCAGCAGAGATCACCTTAGTGCGTCTGGGGCCAACGTCCTGACTTTC. Its translation: CATSRDHLSASGANVLTF.

This rearrangement joins TRBV18 to TRBJ2-1; D is perhaps TRBD2 (6 bases). With 6 bases removed from V and 6 bases from J, the gap between germline ends came to 15 bases. CDR3 size: 14 residues. Germline CDR1 reads KGHSH; CDR2 reads LQKENI. The CDR3 coding sequence is TGTGCCAGCTCCTCTCAGGACTACTCCAATGAGCAGTTCTTC. This translates into CASSSQDYSNEQFF.

This rearrangement joins TRBV6-4 to TRBJ1-5; D unclear. V was clipped by 4 bases and J by 0 bases, with 19 bases between them. CDR1 MRHNA and CDR2 SNTAGT come from the germline V gene. The CDR3 covers 18 residues. This CDR3 reads CASSVPQRYGYSNQPQHF. The CDR3 DNA is TGTGCCAGCAGTGTTCCACAGAGATACGGTTATAGCAATCAGCCCCAGCATTTT.

The chain joins TRBV27 to TRBJ1-1, with a possible D match to TRBD1 (6 bases). V lost 3 bases, J lost 6 bases, and 14 bases lay in between. The germline V gene encodes CDR1 MNHEY and CDR2 SMNVEV (reference sequence). This CDR3 contains 14 residues. In DNA form, the CDR3 reads TGTGCCAGCAGTTTGGTACTGGGGGCGGCTGAAGCTTTCTTT. This gives the protein CASSLVLGAAEAFF.

The chain has TRBV7-9 and TRBJ1-5; D might be TRBD1 (5 bases). The CDR3 runs 14 residues. Germline loops: CDR1 SEHNR, CDR2 FQNEAQ (reference sequence). With 1 base removed from V and 2 bases from J, the gap between germline ends came to 6 bases. For the CDR3, the DNA is TGTGCCAGCAGCTTAGGGGGGGGCAATCAGCCCCAGCATTTT. Translation gives CASSLGGGNQPQHF.

The gene calls are TRBV11-2 and TRBJ1-2; maybe TRBD1 (5 bases). Germline CDR1 SGHAT, CDR2 FQNNGV. V was shortened by 2 bases and J by 1 base, with 11 bases between the two germline ends. The CDR3 sequence is 15 residues long. The CDR3: CASSLSPGINYGYTF. The CDR3 region has the DNA TGTGCCAGCAGCTTATCTCCAGGGATTAACTATGGCTACACCTTC. Together with reference TRBV11-2 and TRBJ1-2, the CDR3 gives the full variable domain: EAGVAQSPRYKIIEKRQSVAFWCNPISGHATLYWYQQILGQGPKLLIQFQNNGVVDDSQLPKDRFSAERLKGVDSTLKIQPAKLEDSAVYLCASSLSPGINYGYTFGSGTRLTVV.

This chain connects TRBV9 to TRBJ2-7, with D perhaps matching TRBD2 (6 bases). Germline V lookup: CDR1 SGDLS, CDR2 YYNGEE. The CDR3 loop spans 15 amino acids. V was shortened by 0 bases and J by 0 bases, with 10 bases between the two germline ends. CDR3 sequence reads: CASSVGSSDSYEQYF. CDR3 bases: TGTGCCAGCAGCGTAGGGTCTAGCGACTCCTACGAGCAGTACTTC.

The V call is TRBV5-1, the J call TRBJ1-2; a weak D match, TRBD1 (6 bases). Germline V gene sequence: CDR1 SGHRS, CDR2 YFSETQ. V lost 0 bases to trimming and J lost 8 bases, with 17 bases between them. CDR3 length equals 15 residues. The CDR3 protein is CASSLGWRGQGGYTF. The CDR3 DNA reads TGCGCCAGCAGCTTGGGCTGGCGGGGGCAAGGAGGCTACACCTTC.

This chain links TRBV14 with TRBJ1-1; 7 positions match TRBD1. The CDR3 has 14 residues. V lost 5 bases to trimming and J lost 5 bases; unmatched junction nucleotides: 8. The germline CDR1 and CDR2 sequences are SGHDN and FVKESK. In nucleotides, the CDR3 is TGTGCCAGCAGCTCAGACAGGGATTGGACTGAAGCTTTCTTT. Residues: CASSSDRDWTEAFF.

V gene TRBV28 combines with J gene TRBJ1-1, with D maybe TRBD1 (6 bases). Trimming removed 5 bases at V and 11 bases at J, with 15 bases between. Germline CDR1 reads MDHEN; CDR2 reads SYDVKM. This CDR3 region has 12 residues. CDR3 DNA: TGTGCCAGCAGTGTTGGGACACTTCGGGCTTTCTTT. The encoded protein is CASSVGTLRAFF.

This chain joins TRBV18 and TRBJ2-2; 10 nucleotides match TRBD2. V lost 0 bases and J lost 4; bases outside the gene matches: 5. From germline, CDR1 is KGHSH and CDR2 LQKENI. CDR3 length equals 17 residues. CDR3 protein: CASSPPQRGGLTGELFF. In nucleotides, the CDR3 is TGTGCCAGCTCACCACCCCAGCGGGGGGGCCTCACCGGGGAGCTGTTTTTT.

The J gene is TRBJ1-5, the V gene TRBV5-1, with 7 positions matching TRBD1. The CDR3 runs 16 residues. V was clipped by 3 bases and J by 2 bases; unmatched bases: 8. The germline gives CDR1 SGHRS, CDR2 YFSETQ. The CDR3 DNA sequence: TGCGCCAGCAGCTCGGGGGACAGTAGGGGCAATCAGCCCCAGCATTTT. Its translation is CASSSGDSRGNQPQHF.

The rearrangement joins TRBV5-1 to TRBJ1-1, with TRBD1 matching 8 bases. Trimming removed 5 bases from V and 5 bases from J; junction bases left unmatched: 11. Per germline, CDR1 SGHRS and CDR2 YFSETQ. This CDR3 is built from 15 residues. CDR3 sequence reads: CASSSAGGVMTEAFF. CDR3 bases: TGCGCCAGCAGTTCTGCAGGGGGCGTTATGACTGAAGCTTTCTTT.